What follows are 32 T cell receptor beta chains derived from one specimen sequenced in a study of T-cell memory formation after mild COVID-19. TCRdb re-called the 5' RACE reads through MiXCR, storing one row per CDR3 protein. This repertoire shows approximately 560,000 distinct CDR3 sequences, approximately 15% found once; its top ten account for roughly 7.7%. Source material: PBMCs or a T cell subset sorted from them (not recorded which). The receptors derive from an adult woman who had mild COVID-19 (a few samples of this study predate the infection). Cell type and time point are not known.

The V gene is TRBV29-1, the J gene TRBJ2-7; D is unclear. There are 11 residues in the CDR3. Germline V gene data show CDR1 as SQVTM and CDR2 as ANQGSEA. The V and J ends lost 6 bases and 3 bases respectively, with 9 bases between them. Here the CDR3 DNA reads TGCAGCGTGTACAGCCTCTACGAGCAGTACTTC. Its protein is CSVYSLYEQYF.

V and J are TRBV11-2 and TRBJ1-1; D perhaps matches TRBD1 (6 bases). The CDR3 is 15 amino acids. Germline lookup yields CDR1 SGHAT and CDR2 FQNNGV. V lost 5 bases and J 4 bases, leaving 17 bases between the germline ends. Written as DNA, the CDR3 is TGTGCCAGCAGCCACCCGCAGGGGAGGGTCACTGAAGCTTTCTTT. Amino acid sequence: CASSHPQGRVTEAFF.

This clonotype has a count of ten or more. The chain uses TRBV29-1 and TRBJ1-1; 12 nucleotides line up with TRBD1. The CDR3 totals 12 residues. After removal of 7 bases from V and 11 bases from J, the junction contained 8 bases not matched to a gene. Germline assignment: CDR1 SQVTM and CDR2 ANQGSEA. CDR3 coding DNA: TGCAGCGCCGGGACAGGGGGCATTGGGGCTTTCTTT. It translates to CSAGTGGIGAFF.

The chain is built from TRBV29-1 and TRBJ1-1; 9 nucleotides align to TRBD1. CDR1 and CDR2 from the germline V gene are SQVTM and ANQGSEA. V trimming: 6 bases; J trimming: 5 bases; junction bases outside the gene matches: 7. The CDR3 totals 13 residues. CDR3 nucleotides: TGCAGCGTCACGACAGGGGGGAAGACTGAAGCTTTCTTT. Amino acids: CSVTTGGKTEAFF. Complete variable domain (other parts from reference TRBV29-1 and TRBJ1-1): SAVISQKPSRDICQRGTSLTIQCQVDSQVTMMFWYRQQPGQSLTLIATANQGSEATYESGFVIDKFPISRPNLTFSTLTVSNMSPEDSSIYLCSVTTGGKTEAFFGQGTRLTVV.

A note on this clonotype: An end of the junction does not agree with germline; a read error may underlie this. The chain uses TRBV4-3 and TRBJ2-7; D perhaps matches TRBD1 (6 bases). Germline V gene sequence: CDR1 LGHNA, CDR2 YSLEER. The CDR3 is 15 residues long. As DNA, the CDR3 is TGCGCCAGCAGCCAGGGATCACAGGGATCCTCCGAGCAGTACTTC. Its translation is CASSQGSQGSSEQYF.

The rearrangement joins TRBV29-1 to TRBJ1-2, with a tentative D call TRBD1 (6 bases). Germline V gene lookup returns CDR1 SQVTM and CDR2 ANQGSEA. The CDR3 totals 13 residues. V was shortened by 6 bases and J by 7 bases, with 18 bases between the two germline ends. CDR3: CSVPNRELSGYTF. The CDR3 bases are TGCAGCGTACCCAACAGGGAGCTGAGTGGCTACACCTTC.

The chain employs TRBV6-2 or TRBV6-3 and TRBJ1-5, with 9 positions matching TRBD1. This CDR3 comprises 15 residues. The V gene end was trimmed by 5 bases and the J gene end by 3 bases; junction bases not matched to a gene: 5. The germline V gene encodes CDR1 MNHEY and CDR2 SVGEGT. As DNA, the CDR3 is TGTGCCAGCAGTCCCGGACAGGGGAACAATCAGCCCCAGCATTTT. Translated: CASSPGQGNNQPQHF.

This clonotype appeared a few times. The chain uses TRBV7-9 and TRBJ2-3; 9 nucleotides line up with TRBD2. This CDR3 is 17 amino acids long. V trimming: 4 bases; J trimming: 2 bases; junction bases outside the gene matches: 10. Germline CDR1 SEHNR, CDR2 FQNEAQ (reference sequence). The CDR3 DNA reads as TGTGCCAGCAGCTCCGTACTAGCGGGTCCATACACAGATACGCAGTATTTT. Residues: CASSSVLAGPYTDTQYF.

This clonotype was seen repeatedly, ten times or more. The gene calls are TRBV29-1 and TRBJ2-3, with 11 bases aligning to TRBD2. With 6 bases clipped from V and 3 bases from J, the junction kept 2 bases outside the gene matches. CDR1 and CDR2 from the germline V gene are SQVTM and ANQGSEA. This CDR3 has 13 amino acids. Here the CDR3 DNA reads TGCAGCGTCCTAGCGGGGGGTACAGATACGCAGTATTTT. Residues: CSVLAGGTDTQYF.

The rearrangement links TRBV5-5 to TRBJ2-5; tentatively, D is TRBD2 (5 bases). Trimming took 0 bases from V and 5 from J, leaving 11 bases between them. The CDR3 is 14 residues long. Germline V gene sequence: CDR1 SGHKS, CDR2 YYEKEE (reference sequence). The CDR3 bases are TGTGCCAGCAGCTTGGTCCTAGCCACGGAGACCCAGTACTTC. This encodes CASSLVLATETQYF.

The sample holds a few counts of this clonotype. The gene calls are TRBV20-1 and TRBJ1-2; D is undetermined. Germline V gene sequence: CDR1 DFQATT, CDR2 SNEGSKA (reference sequence). V lost 5 bases, J lost 0 bases, and 13 bases lay in between. The CDR3 totals 14 residues. Here the CDR3 DNA reads TGCAGTGCTCCACAGTCTATAGCTAACTATGGCTACACCTTC. This codes for CSAPQSIANYGYTF.

This clonotype was found once. This CDR3 reads CASTPWVPNTEAFF. The DNA for the CDR3 is TGTGCCAGTACCCCTTGGGTGCCGAACACTGAAGCTTTCTTT. The rearrangement links TRBV19 to TRBJ1-1; D is ambiguous. The CDR3 extends over 14 amino acids. Per germline, CDR1 LNHDA and CDR2 SQIVND (reference sequence). The V end lost 7 bases, the J end lost 1 base, and 13 bases lay between the germline ends.

This clonotype came up a few times. The CDR3 protein is CASSSPGGPLNEQFF. For the CDR3, the DNA is TGTGCCAGCAGCTCACCCGGGGGGCCCCTCAATGAGCAGTTCTTC. The rearrangement uses TRBV7-2 and TRBJ2-1; D perhaps matches TRBD2 (7 bases). This CDR3 comprises 15 residues. Per germline, CDR1 SGHTA and CDR2 FQGNSA. The ends were cut back, 4 bases at V and 6 bases at J, with 16 bases in the middle.

This clonotype was found a few times. The chain links TRBV30 to TRBJ1-1; a possible D gene is TRBD1 (5 bases). The CDR3 loop spans 14 amino acids. The germline V and J ends were trimmed by 2 bases and 1 base, with 11 bases remaining between them. Per the germline V gene, CDR1 is GTSNPN and CDR2 is SVGIG (reference sequence). The CDR3 loop reads CAWSLTVQNTEAFF. The CDR3 DNA is TGTGCCTGGAGTCTGACAGTACAGAACACTGAAGCTTTCTTT.

This clonotype was picked up one time. This chain uses TRBV6-5 with TRBJ2-2, with TRBD2 matching 14 bases. The CDR3 has 16 residues. Germline V gives CDR1 MNHEY, CDR2 SVGAGI. Unmatched junction bases numbered 5, after V lost 5 bases and J lost 6 bases. The CDR3 DNA sequence: TGTGCCAGCAGTCCCGAGGGACTAGCGGGAGCCGGGGAGCTGTTTTTT. Protein product: CASSPEGLAGAGELFF.

This clonotype was recorded a few times. The V call is TRBV6-5, the J call TRBJ2-1; 9 nucleotides match TRBD1. V gave up 7 bases and J gave up 8 bases; unmatched junction bases: 9. The CDR3 covers 14 residues. The germline V gene has CDR1 MNHEY and CDR2 SVGAGI. Here the CDR3 reads CASKLGQGIDEQFF. In DNA form, the CDR3 reads TGTGCCAGCAAACTGGGACAGGGTATCGATGAGCAGTTCTTC.

The chain is built from TRBV18 and TRBJ2-5; D perhaps matches TRBD1 (6 bases). V dropped 3 bases and J dropped 3 bases, with 11 bases sitting between them. The V gene's germline CDR1 is KGHSH and CDR2 LQKENI. The length of the CDR3 is 14 residues. The CDR3 reads CASSPNQGKETQYF. The CDR3 DNA reads TGTGCCAGCTCACCCAATCAGGGGAAAGAGACCCAGTACTTC.

This clonotype was counted only a few times. The chain joins TRBV5-1 to TRBJ2-3, with 9 bases matching TRBD2. Germline-derived CDR1 and CDR2 are SGHRS and YFSETQ. The CDR3 has 15 residues. V trimming: 4 bases; J trimming: 2 bases; junction bases outside the gene matches: 5. The CDR3 spells CASSPGTSNTDTQYF. The CDR3 DNA reads as TGCGCCAGCAGCCCCGGGACTAGCAACACAGATACGCAGTATTTT.

A remark on this clonotype: A clone one base away is much larger, so this may be a read error. The chain carries TRBV6-6 and TRBJ2-1; possible D gene TRBD2, 5 bases. CDR1 MNHNY and CDR2 SVGAGI come from the germline V gene (reference sequence). V lost 6 bases, J lost 7 bases, and 16 bases lay in between. This CDR3 is 14 amino acids long. This chain's CDR3 is CASSRLNGVNEQFF. For the CDR3, the DNA is TGTGCCAGCAGCCGACTCAACGGGGTAAATGAGCAGTTCTTC.

There are a few counts of this clonotype. The chain recombines TRBV5-1 with TRBJ2-1; D gene unclear. The germline V gene has CDR1 SGHRS and CDR2 YFSETQ. The V end was cut by 0 bases, the J end by 7 bases, with 14 bases between. The CDR3 totals 15 residues. The CDR3, as DNA: TGCGCCAGCAGCTTGGGCCCTCCGCTCGGTAATGAGCAGTTCTTC. Protein sequence: CASSLGPPLGNEQFF.

V usage is TRBV10-3 and J usage is TRBJ1-4; tentative D call: TRBD1 (6 bases). The CDR3 has 13 amino acids. Germline loops: CDR1 ENHRY, CDR2 SYGVKD. The V end lost 4 bases, the J end lost 8 bases, and 11 bases lay between the germline ends. CDR3: CAISGDIREKLFF. CDR3 DNA sequence: TGTGCCATCAGTGGGGACATCCGGGAAAAACTGTTTTTT.

This clonotype was counted a few times. The rearrangement links TRBV18 to TRBJ1-2, with TRBD1 as a possible D gene (5 bases). The CDR3 is 16 residues long. Trimming took 6 bases from V and 4 from J, leaving 21 bases between them. Per the germline V gene, CDR1 is KGHSH and CDR2 is LQKENI. The DNA of the CDR3 is TGTGCCAGCTCTCTCCAGGGCCCGATCAACGCCTATGGCTACACCTTC. Amino acid sequence: CASSLQGPINAYGYTF.

This clonotype was counted only a few times. The chain joins TRBV30 to TRBJ2-4; D uncertain. CDR3 length: 17 residues. Per germline, CDR1 GTSNPN and CDR2 SVGIG (reference sequence). Trimming pared 0 bases from V and 1 base from J, leaving 16 bases between. Here the CDR3 DNA reads TGTGCCTGGAGTGTGCTGGGAAATGAGTTGGCCAAAAACATTCAGTACTTC. This sequence encodes CAWSVLGNELAKNIQYF.

This clonotype was seen repeatedly, ten times or more. The chain links TRBV4-1 to TRBJ2-3; weak D call: TRBD2 (6 bases). V shed 4 bases and J shed 0 bases, with 14 bases lying between them. Germline CDR1 is MGHRA and CDR2 is YSYEKL. CDR3 size: 16 residues. CDR3 DNA sequence: TGCGCCAGCAGCCGGGCGGGATCCGGTAGCACAGATACGCAGTATTTT. Protein: CASSRAGSGSTDTQYF.

This CDR3 is CATIRETGTGNTGELFF. The DNA of the CDR3 is TGTGCCACCATCAGAGAAACCGGGACAGGGAACACCGGGGAGCTGTTTTTT. The J gene is TRBJ2-2, the V gene TRBV24-1, with TRBD1 matching over 8 bases. The CDR3 runs 17 residues. The V and J ends lost 8 bases and 1 base, in that order; junction bases with no gene match: 11. The germline V gene has CDR1 KGHDR and CDR2 SFDVKD.

The chain carries TRBV12-3 or TRBV12-4 and TRBJ2-5; weak D call: TRBD2 (6 bases). V gave up 4 bases and J gave up 5 bases, with 20 bases separating them. This CDR3 spans 16 amino acids. The CDR3 sequence is CASSSTTLRGGETQYF. CDR3 nucleotides: TGTGCCAGCAGTTCCACGACTTTGCGGGGTGGGGAGACCCAGTACTTC.

The table lists this clonotype with a few counts. The DNA for the CDR3 is TGTGCCAGCAGCTTCTTTATACGAGGGGAGACCCAGTACTTC. This codes for CASSFFIRGETQYF. The rearrangement links TRBV5-5 to TRBJ2-5, with a tentative D call TRBD2 (5 bases). This CDR3 has 14 amino acids. Germline lookup yields CDR1 SGHKS and CDR2 YYEKEE (reference sequence). V was clipped by 2 bases and J by 5 bases, with 13 bases between them. The variable domain in full, with the rest retrieved from reference TRBV5-5 and TRBJ2-5, is DAGVTQSPTHLIKTRGQQVTLRCSPISGHKSVSWYQQVLGQGPQFIFQYYEKEERGRGNFPDRFSARQFPNYSSELNVNALLLGDSALYLCASSFFIRGETQYFGPGTRLLVL.

The chain recombines TRBV7-3 with TRBJ2-3, with D possibly being TRBD1 or TRBD2 (5 bases each). Germline V gives CDR1 SGHTA, CDR2 FQGTGA. The length of the CDR3 is 14 residues. The V and J ends lost 5 bases and 4 bases respectively, with 13 bases between them. The CDR3: CASSSQGSADTQYF. The CDR3 coding sequence is TGTGCCAGCAGCAGCCAGGGTAGCGCAGATACGCAGTATTTT. Looking up the rest from reference TRBV7-3 and TRBJ2-3 gives the full variable domain: GAGVSQTPSNKVTEKGKYVELRCDPISGHTALYWYRQSLGQGPEFLIYFQGTGAADDSGLPNDRFFAVRPEGSVSTLKIQRTERGDSAVYLCASSSQGSADTQYFGPGTRLTVL.

This clonotype was counted only a few times. The gene calls are TRBV3-1 and TRBJ2-2; TRBD2 aligns across 11 bases. This CDR3 contains 16 residues. The V gene's germline CDR1 is LGHDT and CDR2 YNNKEL (reference sequence). V dropped 6 bases and J dropped 2; count of bases not matched to a gene: 5. CDR3 loop: CASSLLAGVNTGELFF. For the CDR3, the DNA is TGTGCCAGCAGTCTACTAGCGGGGGTTAACACCGGGGAGCTGTTTTTT.

The chain carries TRBV6-2 or TRBV6-3 and TRBJ2-1; D is undetermined. Trimming took off 0 bases at V and 4 bases at J, with 13 bases between the two ends. CDR1 is MNHEY, CDR2 SVGEGT, per germline. CDR3 size: 16 residues. The CDR3: CASSYSLSQEYNEQFF. For the CDR3, the DNA is TGTGCCAGCAGTTACTCTCTGTCGCAAGAATACAATGAGCAGTTCTTC.

This chain links TRBV15 with TRBJ2-7; 8 nucleotides match TRBD2. Germline V gene data show CDR1 as LNHNV and CDR2 as YYDKDF (reference sequence). With 5 bases clipped from V and 3 bases from J, the junction kept 12 bases outside the gene matches. CDR3 length: 16 amino acids. The CDR3, as DNA: TGTGCCACCAGCCCCCCTAGGACTAGCCGAAGCTACGAGCAGTACTTC. Translating it yields CATSPPRTSRSYEQYF.

This clonotype was observed a handful of times. The chain is built from TRBV6-5 and TRBJ1-2; no reliable D call. The CDR3 runs 13 residues. Looked up from germline, CDR1 is MNHEY and CDR2 is SVGAGI. Deletions cut 0 bases from V and 8 bases from J, with 10 bases between. The CDR3 region has the DNA TGTGCCAGCAGTTACTCCGAGGGAACCGGCTACACCTTC. This encodes CASSYSEGTGYTF.